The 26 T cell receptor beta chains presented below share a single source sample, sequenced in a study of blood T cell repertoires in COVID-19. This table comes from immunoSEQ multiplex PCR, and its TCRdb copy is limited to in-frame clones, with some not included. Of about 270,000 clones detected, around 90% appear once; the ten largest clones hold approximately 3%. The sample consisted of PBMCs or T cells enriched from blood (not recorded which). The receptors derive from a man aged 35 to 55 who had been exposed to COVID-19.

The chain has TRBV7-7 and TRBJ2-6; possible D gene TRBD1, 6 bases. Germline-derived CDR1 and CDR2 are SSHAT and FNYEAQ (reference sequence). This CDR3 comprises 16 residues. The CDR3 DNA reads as TGTGCTAGATGCCCCGGGGACACCACTGGGGCCAACGTCCTGACTTTC. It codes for CARCPGDTTGANVLTF.

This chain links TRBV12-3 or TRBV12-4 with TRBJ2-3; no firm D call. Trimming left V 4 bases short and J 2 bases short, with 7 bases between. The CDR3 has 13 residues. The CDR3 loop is CASSSGSTDTQYF. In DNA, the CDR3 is TGTGCCAGCAGTTCCGGGTCCACAGATACGCAGTATTTT.

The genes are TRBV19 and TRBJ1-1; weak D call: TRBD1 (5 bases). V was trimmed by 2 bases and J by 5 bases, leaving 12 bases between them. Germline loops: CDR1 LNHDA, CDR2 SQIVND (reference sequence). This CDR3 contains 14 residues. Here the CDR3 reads CASSITDRSTEAFF. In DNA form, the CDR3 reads TGTGCCAGTAGTATAACAGACAGAAGTACTGAAGCTTTCTTT.

This CDR3 reads CASSPPGRGRLAKNIQYF. CDR3 sequence (DNA): TGTGCCAGCTCACCACCGGGCAGGGGAAGGTTAGCCAAAAACATTCAGTACTTC. This chain uses TRBV18 with TRBJ2-4; the D gene is possibly TRBD1 (6 bases). V was cut by 0 bases and J by 0 bases, with 15 bases left in between. Per germline, CDR1 KGHSH and CDR2 LQKENI. This CDR3 region has 18 residues.

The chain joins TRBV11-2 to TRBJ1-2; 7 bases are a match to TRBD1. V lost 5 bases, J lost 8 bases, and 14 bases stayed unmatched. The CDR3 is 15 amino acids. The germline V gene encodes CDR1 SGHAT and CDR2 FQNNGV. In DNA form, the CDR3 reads TGTGCCAGCAGCCGTGCGGACAGGAATATAGGCGGCTACACCTTC. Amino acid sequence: CASSRADRNIGGYTF.

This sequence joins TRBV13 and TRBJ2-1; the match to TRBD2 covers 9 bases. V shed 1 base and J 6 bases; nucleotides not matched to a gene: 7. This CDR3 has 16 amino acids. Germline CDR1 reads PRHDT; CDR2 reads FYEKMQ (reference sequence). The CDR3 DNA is TGTGCCAGCAGCTTAGCTGTTAGCGGGAGAGGCAATGAGCAGTTCTTC. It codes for CASSLAVSGRGNEQFF.

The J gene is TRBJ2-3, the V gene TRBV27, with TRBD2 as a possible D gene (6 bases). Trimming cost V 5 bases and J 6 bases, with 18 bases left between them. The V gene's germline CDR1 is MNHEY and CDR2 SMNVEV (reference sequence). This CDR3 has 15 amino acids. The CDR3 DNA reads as TGTGCCAGCAGTCTCGGGACTTCGCGAATGGATACGCAGTATTTT. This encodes CASSLGTSRMDTQYF.

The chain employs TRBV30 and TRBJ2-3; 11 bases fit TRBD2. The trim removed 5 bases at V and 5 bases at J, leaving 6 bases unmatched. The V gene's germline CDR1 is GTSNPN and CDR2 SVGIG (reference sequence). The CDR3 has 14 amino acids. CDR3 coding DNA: TGTGCCTGGTTACTAGCGGGAGACAGAGATACGCAGTATTTT. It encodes CAWLLAGDRDTQYF.

The DNA of the CDR3 is TGTGCCAGCAGCTTGGGGGTTTTTCGACAGGGGCCCAACTACGAGCAGTACTTC. It translates to CASSLGVFRQGPNYEQYF. This chain uses TRBV5-4 with TRBJ2-7; 8 bases match TRBD1. The CDR3 is 18 amino acids. Germline V gene sequence: CDR1 SGHNT, CDR2 YYREEE (reference sequence). Losses at the gene ends were 0 bases for V and 3 bases for J; bases not matched to a gene: 14.

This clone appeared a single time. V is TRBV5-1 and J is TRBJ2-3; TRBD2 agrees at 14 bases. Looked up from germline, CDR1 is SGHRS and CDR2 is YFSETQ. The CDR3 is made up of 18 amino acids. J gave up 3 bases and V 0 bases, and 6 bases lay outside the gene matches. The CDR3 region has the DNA TGCGCCAGCAGCTTGGTGGGACTAGCGGGGGAAGTGACAGATACGCAGTATTTT. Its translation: CASSLVGLAGEVTDTQYF.

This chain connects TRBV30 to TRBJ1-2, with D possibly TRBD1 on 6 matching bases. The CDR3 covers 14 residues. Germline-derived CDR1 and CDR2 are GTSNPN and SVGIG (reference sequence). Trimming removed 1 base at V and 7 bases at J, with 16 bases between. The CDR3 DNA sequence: TGTGCCTGGAGTGGCACTTCACGGACAGCTGGCTACACCTTC. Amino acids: CAWSGTSRTAGYTF.

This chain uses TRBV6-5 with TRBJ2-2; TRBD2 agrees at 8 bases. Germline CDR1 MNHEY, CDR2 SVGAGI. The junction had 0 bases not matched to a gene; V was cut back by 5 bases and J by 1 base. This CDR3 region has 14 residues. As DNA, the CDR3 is TGTGCCAGCAGTAGCGGGAGGAACACCGGGGAGCTGTTTTTT. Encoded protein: CASSSGRNTGELFF.

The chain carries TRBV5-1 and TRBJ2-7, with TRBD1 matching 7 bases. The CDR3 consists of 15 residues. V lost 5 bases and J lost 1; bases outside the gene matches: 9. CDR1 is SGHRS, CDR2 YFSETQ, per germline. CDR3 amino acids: CASSFSQGRSYEQYF. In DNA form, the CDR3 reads TGCGCCAGCAGTTTTTCACAGGGGAGATCCTACGAGCAGTACTTC.

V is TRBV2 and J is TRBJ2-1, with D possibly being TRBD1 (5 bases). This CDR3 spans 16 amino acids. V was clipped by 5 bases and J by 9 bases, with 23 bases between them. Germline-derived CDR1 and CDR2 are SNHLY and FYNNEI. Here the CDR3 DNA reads TGTGCCAGCAGTCCCTGGGTCAGGGTTGGTGGTACTGAGCAGTTCTTC. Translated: CASSPWVRVGGTEQFF.

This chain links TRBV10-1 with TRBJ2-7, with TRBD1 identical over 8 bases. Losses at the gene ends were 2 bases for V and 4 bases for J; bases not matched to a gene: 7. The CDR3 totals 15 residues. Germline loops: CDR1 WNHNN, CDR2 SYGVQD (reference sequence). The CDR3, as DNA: TGCGCCAGCAGTGAGGGGGCAGGGGGCACGTACGAGCAGTACTTC. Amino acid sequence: CASSEGAGGTYEQYF.

The CDR3 nucleotides are TGTGCCAGTAGTGACAGCCTAAACTATGGCTACACCTTC. Residues: CASSDSLNYGYTF. The chain uses TRBV19 and TRBJ1-2, with D tentatively TRBD1 (5 bases). V was shortened by 5 bases and J by 2 bases, with 9 bases between the two germline ends. The germline V gene has CDR1 LNHDA and CDR2 SQIVND (reference sequence). The CDR3 totals 13 residues.

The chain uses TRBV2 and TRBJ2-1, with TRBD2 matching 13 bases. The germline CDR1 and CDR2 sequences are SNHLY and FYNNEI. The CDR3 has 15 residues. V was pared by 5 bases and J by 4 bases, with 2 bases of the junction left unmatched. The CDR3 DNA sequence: TGTGCCAGCAGTACGGGACTAGCGGGATACAATGAGCAGTTCTTC. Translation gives CASSTGLAGYNEQFF.

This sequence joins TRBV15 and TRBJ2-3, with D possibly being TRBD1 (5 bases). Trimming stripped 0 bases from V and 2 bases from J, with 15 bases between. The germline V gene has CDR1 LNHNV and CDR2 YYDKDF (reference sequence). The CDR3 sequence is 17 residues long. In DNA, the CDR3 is TGTGCCACCAGCAGAGATAAGGCAGGCAGGGCCACAGATACGCAGTATTTT. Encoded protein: CATSRDKAGRATDTQYF.

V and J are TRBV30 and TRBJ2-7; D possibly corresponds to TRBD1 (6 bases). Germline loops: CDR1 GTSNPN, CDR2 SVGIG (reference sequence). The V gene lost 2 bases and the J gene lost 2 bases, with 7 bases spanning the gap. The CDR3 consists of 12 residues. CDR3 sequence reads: CAWSTGPYEQYF. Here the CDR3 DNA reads TGTGCCTGGAGTACAGGGCCCTACGAGCAGTACTTC.

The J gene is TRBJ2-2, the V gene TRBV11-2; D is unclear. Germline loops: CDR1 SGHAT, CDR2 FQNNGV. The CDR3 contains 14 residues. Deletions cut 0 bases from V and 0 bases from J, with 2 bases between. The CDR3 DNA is TGTGCCAGCAGCTTAGATACGAACACCGGGGAGCTGTTTTTT. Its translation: CASSLDTNTGELFF.

The DNA of the CDR3 is TGCGCCAGCAGCCAACATCAACCTGAGGAGCAGTTCTTC. It yields the protein CASSQHQPEEQFF. This sequence joins TRBV4-1 and TRBJ2-1; D uncertain. The CDR3 covers 13 residues. In germline, CDR1 is MGHRA, CDR2 YSYEKL. The germline V and J ends were trimmed by 2 bases and 10 bases, with 12 bases remaining between them.

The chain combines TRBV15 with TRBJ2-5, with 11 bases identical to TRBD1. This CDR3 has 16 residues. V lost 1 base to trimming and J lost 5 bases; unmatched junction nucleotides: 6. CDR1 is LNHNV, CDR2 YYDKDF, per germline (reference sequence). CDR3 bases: TGTGCCACCAGCAGAGGCGGACAGGGGGCAATCGAGACCCAGTACTTC. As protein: CATSRGGQGAIETQYF.

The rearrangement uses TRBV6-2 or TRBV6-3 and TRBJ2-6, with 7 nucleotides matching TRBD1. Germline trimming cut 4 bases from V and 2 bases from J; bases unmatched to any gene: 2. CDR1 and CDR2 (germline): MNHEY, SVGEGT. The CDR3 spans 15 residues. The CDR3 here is CASSLTGAGANVLTF. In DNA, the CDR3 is TGTGCCAGCAGTTTAACAGGGGCTGGGGCCAACGTCCTGACTTTC.

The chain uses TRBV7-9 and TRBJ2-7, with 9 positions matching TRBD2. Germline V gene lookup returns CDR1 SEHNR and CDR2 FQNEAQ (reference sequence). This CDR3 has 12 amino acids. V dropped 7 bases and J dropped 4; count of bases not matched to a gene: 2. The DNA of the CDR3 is TGTGCCAGCATAGCGGGGGATTACGAGCAGTACTTC. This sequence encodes CASIAGDYEQYF.

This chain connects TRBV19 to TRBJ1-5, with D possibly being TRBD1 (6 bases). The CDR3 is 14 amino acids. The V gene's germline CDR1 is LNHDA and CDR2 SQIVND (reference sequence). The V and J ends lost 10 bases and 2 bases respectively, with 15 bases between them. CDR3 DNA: TGTGCCACCACAGGGTCAGGGGGCAATCAGCCCCAGCATTTT. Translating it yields CATTGSGGNQPQHF.

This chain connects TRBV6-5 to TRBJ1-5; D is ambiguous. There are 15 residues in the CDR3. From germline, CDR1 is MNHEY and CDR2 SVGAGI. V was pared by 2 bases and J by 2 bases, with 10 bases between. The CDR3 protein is CASSYKAVGNQPQHF. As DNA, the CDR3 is TGTGCCAGCAGTTACAAGGCGGTCGGCAATCAGCCCCAGCATTTT.